These T cell receptor beta chains were read from a single sample in a study of cytomegalovirus exposure and HLA in healthy donors. Clones were sequenced by immunoSEQ multiplex PCR, and TCRdb holds only the in-frame ones, with some missing. The sample holds 150,000 to 200,000 clones, roughly 83% seen once. The source material was PBMCs. The origin of the receptors is a woman aged 18 to 35 in good health and CMV-seronegative. Both conserved end residues are part of each CDR3. A D gene is named only where the DNA matches it firmly. Some rows mark clone size as missing; the rest say once, few, many or name a class of expanded clone.

v_gene	abundance	d_gene	j_gene	CDR3aa	CDR3nt
TRBV2	-	TRBD2	TRBJ2-3	CASPEGLGRAQYF	TGTGCCAGCCCCGAAGGACTAGGGCGGGCGCAGTATTTT
TRBV27	-	-	TRBJ1-2	CASSLRGGYGYTF	TGTGCCAGCAGTTTAAGGGGGGGCTATGGCTACACCTTC
TRBV11-3	-	TRBD2	TRBJ2-1	CASSSGLAGAGRNEQFF	TGTGCCAGCAGCTCGGGACTAGCGGGGGCCGGAAGGAATGAGCAGTTCTTC
TRBV6-5	-	TRBD2	TRBJ2-5	CASTRQGGKETQYF	TGTGCCAGCACACGCCAGGGAGGGAAAGAGACCCAGTACTTC
TRBV7-8	-	TRBD2	TRBJ2-3	CASSLVGGGTDTQYF	TGTGCCAGCAGCTTAGTGGGCGGGGGAACAGATACGCAGTATTTT
TRBV2	-	TRBD1	TRBJ1-2	CASSEALQGDRGSVSYTF	TGTGCCAGCAGTGAAGCGCTTCAGGGGGACAGGGGATCAGTTAGCTACACCTTC
TRBV5-4	-	TRBD1	TRBJ2-2	CASSLGGQGPGELFF	TGTGCCAGCAGCTTGGGAGGACAGGGGCCCGGGGAGCTGTTTTTT
TRBV4-1	-	-	TRBJ1-5	CASSRISQNDQPQHF	TGCGCCAGCAGCCGGATTAGCCAGAACGATCAGCCCCAGCATTTT
TRBV15	-	TRBD2	TRBJ2-7	CATSRDFAGDEQYF	TGTGCCACCAGCAGAGATTTTGCGGGAGACGAGCAGTACTTC
TRBV2	-	-	TRBJ1-1	CASSEDRWNTEAFF	TGTGCCAGCAGCGAAGACAGGTGGAACACTGAAGCTTTCTTT
TRBV9	-	TRBD1	TRBJ2-4	CASSDPAVPPGQELPIAKNIQYF	TGTGCCAGCAGCGACCCAGCTGTGCCCCCGGGACAGGAGCTCCCTATAGCCAAAAACATTCAGTACTTC
TRBV19	-	-	TRBJ2-7	CASSVQGGYEQYF	TGTGCCAGTAGTGTCCAGGGTGGCTACGAGCAGTACTTC
TRBV19	-	TRBD1	TRBJ1-1	CASSFQGDGDTEAFF	TGTGCCAGTAGTTTCCAGGGGGACGGTGACACTGAAGCTTTCTTT
TRBV7-6	-	-	TRBJ2-2	CASSPRTGNTGELFF	TGTGCCAGCAGCCCTAGGACTGGGAACACCGGGGAGCTGTTTTTT
TRBV11-2	-	TRBD1	TRBJ1-2	CASSLSWTGGAEGYTF	TGTGCCAGCAGCCTCTCATGGACAGGGGGCGCGGAAGGCTACACCTTC
TRBV27	-	-	TRBJ1-2	CASSPTLNYGYTF	TGTGCCAGCAGTCCGACACTTAACTATGGCTACACCTTC
TRBV5-1	-	TRBD1	TRBJ2-2	CASSLGQGFAGELFF	TGCGCCAGCAGCTTGGGACAGGGTTTTGCCGGGGAGCTGTTTTTT
TRBV10-1	-	TRBD2	TRBJ2-1	CASSGQGLAGALGIRNEQFF	TGCGCCAGCAGTGGGCAGGGACTAGCGGGAGCGCTGGGGATTCGGAATGAGCAGTTCTTC
TRBV7-9	-	TRBD1	TRBJ1-2	CASSLVGQGAAYGYTF	TGTGCCAGCAGCTTAGTGGGGCAGGGGGCTGCCTATGGCTACACCTTC
TRBV29-1	few	TRBD1	TRBJ1-1	CSVRDRGKLPKTSNTEAFF	TGCAGCGTGAGAGACAGGGGGAAGTTACCAAAGACCTCGAACACTGAAGCTTTCTTT
TRBV7-9	-	TRBD2	TRBJ2-7	CASSLQTTSGYEQYF	TGTGCCAGCAGCTTACAAACGACTAGCGGGTACGAGCAGTACTTC
TRBV4-2	-	-	TRBJ2-3	CASSQGGWGQQITDTQYF	TGTGCCAGCAGCCAAGGGGGGTGGGGGCAGCAGATCACAGATACGCAGTATTTT
TRBV19	-	-	TRBJ1-1	CASKMAGENTEAFF	TGTGCCAGCAAGATGGCAGGGGAGAACACTGAAGCTTTCTTT
TRBV18	-	TRBD1	TRBJ1-2	CASSPRTGGGEDYGYTF	TGTGCCAGCTCACCAAGGACAGGGGGCGGCGAGGACTATGGCTACACCTTC
TRBV9	-	TRBD2	TRBJ2-1	CASSVVGLGSAYNEQFF	TGTGCCAGCAGCGTAGTGGGACTAGGGAGCGCCTACAATGAGCAGTTCTTC
TRBV14	few	TRBD2	TRBJ2-2	CASSQAGGRMNTGELFF	TGTGCCAGCAGCCAAGCGGGAGGGAGAATGAACACCGGGGAGCTGTTTTTT
TRBV29-1	-	-	TRBJ2-5	CMYSGFQETQYF	TGCATGTATTCGGGATTTCAAGAGACCCAGTACTTC
TRBV10-3	-	-	TRBJ2-5	CAIRGGGSLEETQYF	TGTGCCATCAGGGGGGGTGGAAGCTTAGAAGAGACCCAGTACTTC
TRBV30	-	-	TRBJ2-1	CAWSSPGVSNEQFF	TGTGCCTGGAGTAGTCCGGGAGTGAGCAATGAGCAGTTCTTC
TRBV10-3	-	TRBD2	TRBJ2-3	CAVRLAGNNADTQYF	TGTGCCGTCCGACTAGCGGGCAACAACGCAGATACGCAGTATTTT
TRBV10-3	-	-	TRBJ2-2	CAISDGTSSGELFF	TGTGCCATCAGTGACGGGACATCTTCCGGGGAGCTGTTTTTT
TRBV28	once	-	TRBJ2-1	CASTALGTAYNEQFF	TGTGCCAGCACAGCTCTGGGCACAGCTTACAATGAGCAGTTCTTC
TRBV11-2	once	TRBD2	TRBJ2-6	CASRSLAGGPSGANVLTF	TGTGCCAGCAGGAGTCTAGCGGGGGGGCCGTCTGGGGCCAACGTCCTGACTTTC
TRBV19	-	TRBD1	TRBJ1-2	CASSMVIVGQGYGYTF	TGTGCCAGTAGTATGGTCATAGTGGGACAGGGATATGGCTACACCTTC
TRBV11-2	once	TRBD2	TRBJ2-2	CASSFPASGVANTGELFF	TGTGCCAGCAGCTTTCCAGCTAGCGGGGTGGCGAACACCGGGGAGCTGTTTTTT
TRBV30	-	-	TRBJ1-1	CAWSVYGATEAFF	TGTGCCTGGAGTGTATATGGGGCGACTGAAGCTTTCTTT
TRBV29-1	-	-	TRBJ2-1	CSVEYRDYNEQFF	TGCAGCGTTGAATACAGGGACTACAATGAGCAGTTCTTC
TRBV20-1	once	TRBD1	TRBJ1-5	CSARRDRVKHF	TGCAGTGCTAGACGGGACAGGGTGAAGCATTTT
TRBV19	-	-	TRBJ2-1	CASSIWGLNPYNEQFF	TGTGCCAGTAGTATCTGGGGCCTCAATCCTTACAATGAGCAGTTCTTC
TRBV7-3	-	TRBD1	TRBJ1-1	CASSLTGGLGTEAFF	TGTGCCAGCAGCTTGACAGGGGGCTTGGGCACTGAAGCTTTCTTT
TRBV5-4	-	-	TRBJ1-2	CASSLGASPNYGYTF	TGTGCCAGCAGCCTTGGAGCCTCACCCAACTATGGCTACACCTTC
TRBV5-1	-	TRBD1	TRBJ2-7	CASSYNFRDRTGFYEQYF	TGCGCCAGCAGCTACAACTTCCGGGACAGAACTGGGTTCTACGAGCAGTACTTC
TRBV2	-	-	TRBJ1-2	CATLDRPPYGYTF	TGTGCCACTCTAGACAGGCCCCCCTATGGCTACACCTTC
TRBV7-3	many	-	TRBJ2-2	CASSLGHLTGELFF	TGTGCCAGCAGCTTAGGGCACCTCACCGGGGAGCTGTTTTTT
TRBV7-9	once	TRBD1	TRBJ2-7	CASSWTAVGTGSYEQYF	TGTGCCAGCAGCTGGACCGCAGTCGGGACAGGGTCCTACGAGCAGTACTTC
TRBV6-6	-	TRBD1	TRBJ1-1	CASSYITGGAAEAFF	TGTGCCAGCAGTTACATCACAGGGGGCGCCGCTGAAGCTTTCTTT
TRBV11-2	once	-	TRBJ2-7	CASSLTDSRGYEQYF	TGTGCCAGCAGCTTAACCGACAGTCGGGGGTACGAGCAGTACTTC
TRBV7-2	-	TRBD1	TRBJ1-1	CASSLRRGRYTEAFF	TGTGCCAGCAGCTTACGAAGGGGGCGGTACACTGAAGCTTTCTTT
TRBV5-1	once	-	TRBJ2-4	CASSLEEGNIQYF	TGCGCCAGCAGCTTGGAGGAGGGAAACATTCAGTACTTC
TRBV5-1	-	-	TRBJ1-4	CASSPARPATNEKLFF	TGCGCCAGCAGCCCCGCGCGGCCCGCAACTAATGAAAAACTGTTTTTT
TRBV7-2	-	-	TRBJ2-6	CASSLGLLGWESGANVLTF	TGTGCCAGCAGCTTAGGGCTGTTGGGTTGGGAGTCTGGGGCCAACGTCCTGACTTTC